The source of this T cell receptor (beta chain) is a study of tumor and adjacent non-tumor tissue in lung cancer. A modified ARM-PCR protocol with three rounds of nested PCR amplified TCRbeta. MiXCR, run by TCRdb on the multiplex PCR reads, gives a single entry per CDR3 protein. The sample shows about 200,000 distinct CDR3 sequences, 70% to 75% of them seen only once. J was trimmed by 7 bases and V by 6 bases; bases with no gene match: 6. This CDR3 is built from 13 residues. The germline V gene encodes CDR1 KGHDR and CDR2 SFDVKD. In its sample, this clonotype was seen a few times. No cell sorting was done before RNA was extracted from the tissue.

The material sequenced was lung tumor tissue. The chain uses TRBV24-1 and TRBJ2-3, with TRBD1 matching over 7 bases. This clonotype was sampled from a man aged 55 to 70 with non-small cell lung cancer. The DNA for the CDR3 is TGTGCCACCAGTTTGACAGGGTTGAATACGCAGTATTTT. Protein product: CATSLTGLNTQYF.